In its sample, the clone carrying this TCR beta chain was seen once. The sample is drawn from a study of T cell changes during pregnancy in multiple sclerosis. V lost 6 bases to trimming and J lost 0 bases; unmatched junction nucleotides: 6. The CDR3 has 15 residues. CDR1 and CDR2 (germline): SSHAT, FNYEAQ (reference sequence). TCRdb's copy holds only in-frame clones and misses some; the assay was immunoSEQ multiplex PCR. The sample shows 26,000 or so clones, 89% of them seen only once. This TCR was sampled from a female donor in good health, enrolled as a control in a pregnancy study. The V gene is TRBV7-7, the J gene TRBJ2-3, with 7 bases matching TRBD2. The sample here was CD4+ T cells from peripheral blood mononuclear cells, taken in the first trimester of pregnancy. CDR3 region: CASSLGLSSTDTQYF. In nucleotides, the CDR3 is TGTGCCAGCAGTTTGGGACTATCAAGCACAGATACGCAGTATTTT.